This TCR beta chain was captured in a study of control samples from healthy donors and cancer patients. Produced via immunoSEQ multiplex PCR; TCRdb's table is partial and in-frame only. The sample consists of some 120,000 clones, approximately 91% of them appearing once. Germline trimming cut 1 base from V and 3 bases from J; bases unmatched to any gene: 8. The germline gives CDR1 GTSNPN, CDR2 SVGIG (reference sequence). CDR3 length equals 16 residues. The chain joins TRBV30 to TRBJ1-4, with 7 bases matching TRBD1. The clonotype was recovered from a man aged 50 to 59 in good health. Sequencing was performed on blood. The CDR3 sequence is CAWSGGDRVANEKLFF. The CDR3 nucleotides are TGTGCCTGGAGTGGAGGAGACAGGGTCGCTAATGAAAAACTGTTTTTT. Complete variable domain (other parts from reference TRBV30 and TRBJ1-4): SQTIHQWPATLVQPVGSPLSLECTVEGTSNPNLYWYRQAAGRGLQLLFYSVGIGQISSEVPQNLSASRPQDRQFILSSKKLLLSDSGFYLCAWSGGDRVANEKLFFGSGTQLSVL.